The 16 T cell receptor beta chains given below trace back to one sample, sequenced in a study of PD-L1 blockade in urothelial cancer. Time point of the sample: pretreatment peripheral blood. Produced via immunoSEQ multiplex PCR; TCRdb's table is partial and in-frame only. This sample has about 49,000 clones; 70% to 80% occur once, and the top ten carry 10%. Specimen: PBMCs, collected around atezolizumab (anti-PD-L1) treatment. These receptors all stem from a man aged 70 or older with urothelial cancer.

This clone was counted between two and nine times. This chain connects TRBV6-5 to TRBJ2-7, with 8 bases identical to TRBD1. Germline V gene data show CDR1 as MNHEY and CDR2 as SVGAGI. With 5 bases clipped from V and 6 bases from J, the junction kept 9 bases outside the gene matches. The CDR3 is 14 amino acids. CDR3 in DNA: TGTGCCAGCAGTCCCGGACAGGGAATAAGCGAGCAGTACTTC. Its translation is CASSPGQGISEQYF.

This chain joins TRBV4-1 and TRBJ1-3; TRBD1 might be the D (6 bases). The CDR3 length is 15 residues. From germline, CDR1 is MGHRA and CDR2 YSYEKL. V dropped 1 base and J dropped 3 bases, with 10 bases sitting between them. CDR3: CASSQGGGLGNTIYF. The DNA of the CDR3 is TGCGCCAGCAGCCAAGGGGGGGGCCTTGGAAACACCATATATTTT.

This rearrangement joins TRBV5-5 to TRBJ2-7; perhaps TRBD2 as D (5 bases). Trimming took off 1 base at V and 3 bases at J, with 11 bases between the two ends. CDR3 length: 14 residues. In germline, CDR1 is SGHKS, CDR2 YYEKEE (reference sequence). The CDR3 nucleotides are TGTGCCAGCAGCTTGTCCGGACTGAGCTACGAGCAGTACTTC. Translated: CASSLSGLSYEQYF. The full variable domain, with the rest looked up from reference TRBV5-5 and TRBJ2-7, is DAGVTQSPTHLIKTRGQQVTLRCSPISGHKSVSWYQQVLGQGPQFIFQYYEKEERGRGNFPDRFSARQFPNYSSELNVNALLLGDSALYLCASSLSGLSYEQYFGPGTRLTVT.

This clone appeared a few times. The chain employs TRBV4-1 and TRBJ1-5; perhaps TRBD1 as D (5 bases). This CDR3 has 14 residues. Trimming removed 6 bases from V and 5 bases from J, with 14 bases in between. The germline gives CDR1 MGHRA, CDR2 YSYEKL. CDR3 coding DNA: TGCGCCAGCAGTCCGGGGGGACTCGATCAGCCCCAGCATTTT. Its protein product is CASSPGGLDQPQHF.

V usage is TRBV2 and J usage is TRBJ2-7; weak D call: TRBD1 (6 bases). The CDR3 length is 14 residues. CDR1 and CDR2 (germline): SNHLY, FYNNEI. V lost 3 bases and J 1 base, leaving 10 bases between the germline ends. The CDR3 DNA is TGTGCCAGCAGTGAGGGCAGGGGTTCCTACGAGCAGTACTTC. This codes for CASSEGRGSYEQYF.

V and J are TRBV5-5 and TRBJ2-3; 15 nucleotides align to TRBD2. V dropped 5 bases and J dropped 3; count of bases not matched to a gene: 7. The CDR3 runs 17 residues. Germline V gene data show CDR1 as SGHKS and CDR2 as YYEKEE (reference sequence). The CDR3 DNA reads as TGTGCCAGCAGTACCGGACTAGCGGGAGGGCCAACAGATACGCAGTATTTT. This gives the protein CASSTGLAGGPTDTQYF.

The rearrangement uses TRBV7-9 and TRBJ1-4; tentative D call: TRBD1 (5 bases). The CDR3 extends over 15 amino acids. V was cut by 2 bases and J by 8 bases, with 15 bases left in between. The germline CDR1 and CDR2 sequences are SEHNR and FQNEAQ (reference sequence). CDR3 in amino acids: CASSLSLRGREKLFF. The CDR3 DNA sequence: TGTGCCAGCAGCTTATCACTTAGGGGTCGAGAAAAACTGTTTTTT.

This clone was detected only once. V usage is TRBV18 and J usage is TRBJ1-1; D possibly corresponds to TRBD1 (6 bases). The CDR3 is made up of 16 amino acids. Trimming stripped 2 bases from V and 1 base from J, with 14 bases between. Germline assignment: CDR1 KGHSH and CDR2 LQKENI. The chain's CDR3 is CASSPGTGLQNTEAFF. DNA for the CDR3: TGTGCCAGCTCACCAGGAACAGGGCTCCAGAACACTGAAGCTTTCTTT.

The V gene is TRBV27, the J gene TRBJ2-7, with D possibly being TRBD2 (5 bases). V lost 7 bases, J lost 6 bases, and 22 bases lay in between. The germline gives CDR1 MNHEY, CDR2 SMNVEV (reference sequence). The CDR3 spans 15 residues. The DNA of the CDR3 is TGTGCCAGCATCCTCCCGAGGGTCCCACCTAGCGAGCAGTACTTC. It encodes CASILPRVPPSEQYF.

The rearrangement links TRBV10-3 to TRBJ1-1; TRBD1 agrees at 10 bases. Germline V CDR1 and CDR2: ENHRY, SYGVKD. With 4 bases clipped from V and 1 base from J, the junction kept 0 bases outside the gene matches. The CDR3 is 14 amino acids. As DNA, the CDR3 is TGTGCCATCAGTGGGGACAGGGGGAACACTGAAGCTTTCTTT. Amino acid sequence: CAISGDRGNTEAFF.

This chain joins TRBV5-4 and TRBJ2-3, with 7 bases lining up with TRBD2. This CDR3 is built from 15 residues. V dropped 3 bases and J dropped 4; count of bases not matched to a gene: 8. Germline CDR1 reads SGHNT; CDR2 reads YYREEE (reference sequence). The CDR3 bases are TGTGCCAGCAGCTCACGAGCGGGAAGGGCAGATACGCAGTATTTT. The encoded protein is CASSSRAGRADTQYF.

This chain joins TRBV10-2 and TRBJ1-5; possible D gene TRBD1, 5 bases. CDR3 length: 14 amino acids. V was clipped by 5 bases and J by 1 base, with 9 bases between them. CDR1 WSHSY and CDR2 SAAADI come from the germline V gene. The CDR3 nucleotides read TGCGCCAGCAGTCCGGGGGGAAGCAATCAGCCCCAGCATTTT. The encoded protein is CASSPGGSNQPQHF.

The chain recombines TRBV10-1 with TRBJ2-4, with D possibly being TRBD1 (6 bases). The CDR3 has 15 residues. Deletions cut 2 bases from V and 1 base from J, with 9 bases between. CDR1 is WNHNN and CDR2 is SYGVQD in the germline V gene (reference sequence). The CDR3 nucleotides read TGCGCCAGCAGTGAGACAGGGTCCGCCAAAAACATTCAGTACTTC. Translated, it gives CASSETGSAKNIQYF.

The chain combines TRBV19 with TRBJ2-7; 10 bases are a match to TRBD1. Germline assignment: CDR1 LNHDA and CDR2 SQIVND (reference sequence). CDR3 size: 15 residues. Trimming took 5 bases from V and 2 from J; bases not matched to a gene: 6. The CDR3 sequence: CASSEGTGEAYEQYF. The CDR3 nucleotides are TGTGCCAGTAGTGAGGGGACAGGGGAGGCCTACGAGCAGTACTTC.

The rearrangement uses TRBV28 and TRBJ2-7, with 9 nucleotides matching TRBD1. This CDR3 spans 14 amino acids. V was clipped by 5 bases and J by 5 bases; unmatched bases: 7. The germline gives CDR1 MDHEN, CDR2 SYDVKM. The CDR3 loop reads CASSPPGQGHEQYF. In DNA, the CDR3 is TGTGCCAGCAGTCCTCCGGGACAGGGCCACGAGCAGTACTTC.

The CDR3 coding sequence is TGCGCCAGCAGCCTGGGGACTAGCGGGAGTGAGTCCACAGATACGCAGTATTTT. This codes for CASSLGTSGSESTDTQYF. The V call is TRBV5-1, the J call TRBJ2-3; 14 bases agree with TRBD2. This CDR3 spans 18 amino acids. V shed 4 bases, J shed 2 bases, and the junction held 9 bases outside the gene matches. CDR1 SGHRS and CDR2 YFSETQ come from the germline V gene.